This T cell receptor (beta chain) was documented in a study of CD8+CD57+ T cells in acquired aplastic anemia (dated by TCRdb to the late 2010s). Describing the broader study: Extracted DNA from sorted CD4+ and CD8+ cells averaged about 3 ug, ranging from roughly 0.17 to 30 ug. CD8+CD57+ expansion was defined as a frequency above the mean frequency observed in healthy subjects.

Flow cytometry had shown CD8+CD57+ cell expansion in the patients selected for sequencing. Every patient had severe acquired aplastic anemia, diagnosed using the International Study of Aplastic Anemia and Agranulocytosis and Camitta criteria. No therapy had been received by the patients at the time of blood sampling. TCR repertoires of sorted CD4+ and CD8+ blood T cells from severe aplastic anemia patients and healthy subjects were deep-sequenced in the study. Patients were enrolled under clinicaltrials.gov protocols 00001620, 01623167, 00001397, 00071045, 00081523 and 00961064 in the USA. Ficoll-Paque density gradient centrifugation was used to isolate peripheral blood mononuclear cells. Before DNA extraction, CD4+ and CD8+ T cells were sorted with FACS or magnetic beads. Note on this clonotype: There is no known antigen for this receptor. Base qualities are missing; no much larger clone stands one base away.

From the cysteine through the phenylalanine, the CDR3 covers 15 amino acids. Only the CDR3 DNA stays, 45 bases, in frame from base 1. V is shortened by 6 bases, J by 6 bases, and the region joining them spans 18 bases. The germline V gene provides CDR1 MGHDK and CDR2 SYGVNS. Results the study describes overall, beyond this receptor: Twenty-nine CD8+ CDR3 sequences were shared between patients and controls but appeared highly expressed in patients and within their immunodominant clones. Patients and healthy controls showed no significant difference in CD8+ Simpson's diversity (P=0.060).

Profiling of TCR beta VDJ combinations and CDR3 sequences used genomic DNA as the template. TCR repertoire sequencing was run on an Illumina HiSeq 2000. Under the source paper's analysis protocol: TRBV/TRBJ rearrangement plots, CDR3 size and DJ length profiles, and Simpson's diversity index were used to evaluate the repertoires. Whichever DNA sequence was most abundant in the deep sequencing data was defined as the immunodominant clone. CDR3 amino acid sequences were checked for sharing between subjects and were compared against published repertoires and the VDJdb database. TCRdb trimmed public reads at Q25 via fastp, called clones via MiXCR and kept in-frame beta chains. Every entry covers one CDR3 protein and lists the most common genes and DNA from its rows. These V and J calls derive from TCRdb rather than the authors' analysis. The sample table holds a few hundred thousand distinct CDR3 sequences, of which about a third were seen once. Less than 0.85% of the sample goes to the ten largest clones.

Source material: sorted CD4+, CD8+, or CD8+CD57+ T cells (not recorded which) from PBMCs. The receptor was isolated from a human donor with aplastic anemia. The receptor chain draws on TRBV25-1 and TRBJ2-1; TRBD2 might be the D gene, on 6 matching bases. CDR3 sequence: CASSVMGEAGNEQFF. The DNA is TGTGCCAGCAGCGTAATGGGGGAGGCCGGCAATGAGCAGTTCTTC.